Below, one T cell receptor beta chain is given with its context. The protocol was immunoSEQ multiplex PCR, while the TCRdb copy is restricted to in-frame clones and leaves out a portion. The repertoire includes 95,000 to 150,000 clones, around 93% of them detected once, and 13% to 15% sits in the top ten. Trimming removed 7 bases from V and 4 bases from J; junction bases left unmatched: 7. The germline V gene has CDR1 MGHDK and CDR2 SYGVNS. The CDR3 runs 14 residues. This specimen belongs to a study of T cell responses to AZD1222 COVID-19 vaccine. The sample consisted of peripheral blood, taken on day 0 of AZD1222 vaccination. This receptor was taken from an adult in good health. The chain employs TRBV25-1 and TRBJ2-3; 8 nucleotides line up with TRBD1. CDR3 sequence (DNA): TGTGCCAGCACCACAGGGGGACTCCCAGATACGCAGTATTTT. Translating gives CASTTGGLPDTQYF.